The rows below give T cell receptor beta chains drawn from one sample of a study of blood T cell repertoires in COVID-19. TCRdb keeps only in-frame clones here, not all; method: immunoSEQ multiplex PCR. This sample yields fewer than 300,000 clones, of which 70% to 90% are seen a single time; over 8% belongs to the top ten. Sequenced input: peripheral blood. Every receptor here comes from a man between 18 and 29 years old with active or convalescent COVID-19. Each CDR3 is given with its conserved first and last residue. The order of the fields is CDR3 protein, CDR3 DNA, D gene, clone size, J gene, V gene. The D gene is left open where the match is weak. The size entry is marked missing in some rows and otherwise reads once, few, many or a size class.

CASSRGRFNYGYTF,TGTGCCAGTAGCCGAGGGAGGTTCAACTATGGCTACACCTTC,.,.,TRBJ1-2,TRBV19
CASSPAGAGYTF,TGTGCCAGCAGCCCGGCAGGGGCTGGCTACACCTTC,.,.,TRBJ1-2,TRBV27
CASSFGSFPGATGYTF,TGTGCCAGCAGCTTTGGATCGTTTCCAGGGGCGACTGGCTACACCTTC,.,few,TRBJ1-2,TRBV5-5
CASSKKAERGAYNEQFF,TGTGCCAGCAGCAAAAAGGCTGAGCGGGGGGCCTACAATGAGCAGTTCTTC,.,.,TRBJ2-1,TRBV21-1
CASSPRRTPPISQETQYF,TGTGCCAGCAGCCCTAGGCGTACCCCCCCAATATCACAAGAGACCCAGTACTTC,.,.,TRBJ2-5,TRBV21-1
CASSERDRAYNEQFF,TGTGCCAGCAGTGAAAGGGACAGGGCCTACAATGAGCAGTTCTTC,TRBD1,.,TRBJ2-1,TRBV6-1
CARSYLSCPLRMDGYTF,TGTGCCAGAAGCTACCTCTCCTGCCCACTCAGGATGGATGGCTACACCTTC,.,.,TRBJ1-2,TRBV5-3
CSVVGTGQEKLFF,TGCAGCGTTGTGGGGACAGGGCAGGAAAAACTGTTTTTT,TRBD1,once,TRBJ1-4,TRBV29-1
CASSLQGASNQPQHF,TGTGCCAGCAGCTTGCAGGGGGCGAGCAATCAGCCCCAGCATTTT,TRBD1,.,TRBJ1-5,TRBV5-6
CASSLRGRYLPLHF,TGTGCCAGCAGCCTCAGGGGGCGTTATCTACCCCTCCACTTT,TRBD1,.,TRBJ1-6,TRBV7-2
CASSQDLGLDTYEQYF,TGTGCCAGCAGCCAAGATCTGGGACTAGATACCTACGAGCAGTACTTC,TRBD2,.,TRBJ2-7,TRBV4-2
CASRPLGGVLQPQHF,TGTGCCAGTAGGCCCCTGGGAGGGGTTTTACAGCCCCAGCATTTT,.,.,TRBJ1-5,TRBV19
CASSQYERGQVNTEAFF,TGCGCCAGCAGCCAGTATGAACGGGGACAAGTGAACACTGAAGCTTTCTTT,.,.,TRBJ1-1,TRBV4-1
CAGSIAGGSGYEQYF,TGTGCCGGTAGTATCGCAGGGGGCTCCGGCTACGAGCAGTACTTC,TRBD1,once,TRBJ2-7,TRBV19
CASSPMRGRPFLHEQYF,TGTGCCAGCAGCCCTATGCGGGGTCGCCCCTTTCTCCACGAGCAGTACTTC,.,few,TRBJ2-7,TRBV5-6
CAARDREVQPQHF,TGTGCCGCCCGGGACAGGGAGGTTCAGCCCCAGCATTTT,TRBD1,.,TRBJ1-5,TRBV2
CASSRETQYF,TGTGCCAGCAGTCGAGAGACCCAGTACTTC,.,.,TRBJ2-5,TRBV2
CASSQAAGIQDYEQYF,TGTGCCAGCAGCCAAGCCGCAGGGATACAAGACTACGAGCAGTACTTC,.,.,TRBJ2-7,TRBV3-1/TRBV3-2
CASSAGTGEAYGYTF,TGTGCCAGTAGCGCCGGGACAGGGGAGGCCTATGGCTACACCTTC,TRBD1,.,TRBJ1-2,TRBV19
CASSRRGREETQYF,TGTGCCAGCTCACGGAGGGGGCGTGAAGAGACCCAGTACTTC,.,.,TRBJ2-5,TRBV18
CASSLAVEFGGPNYGYTF,TGTGCCAGCAGCTTAGCGGTGGAGTTTGGGGGCCCCAACTATGGCTACACCTTC,.,.,TRBJ1-2,TRBV7-9
CATSRGSTGGSGEQYF,TGTGCCACCAGCAGAGGTTCGACAGGGGGCTCCGGGGAGCAGTACTTC,TRBD1,.,TRBJ2-7,TRBV15
CASSLKGNYGYTF,TGTGCCAGCAGTTTAAAGGGGAACTATGGCTACACCTTC,.,.,TRBJ1-2,TRBV27
CASSFLRNTGELFF,TGTGCCAGCAGCTTCCTACGGAACACCGGGGAGCTGTTTTTT,.,once,TRBJ2-2,TRBV7-8
CASSYDSVSNYGYTF,TGTGCCAGCAGTTACGACAGTGTATCTAACTATGGCTACACCTTC,.,once,TRBJ1-2,TRBV6-5
CATSRVLHRTTDTQYF,TGTGCCACCAGCAGGGTACTACACAGGACCACAGATACGCAGTATTTT,.,.,TRBJ2-3,TRBV15
CASSRGLSSYNEQFF,TGTGCCAGCTCCCGTGGGCTTAGCTCCTACAATGAGCAGTTCTTC,.,.,TRBJ2-1,TRBV18
CASSTDRGWQETQYF,TGTGCCAGCTCAACCGACAGGGGGTGGCAAGAGACCCAGTACTTC,TRBD1,.,TRBJ2-5,TRBV18
CASSFRGGLGYEQYF,TGTGCCAGCAGCTTCCGCGGGGGCCTGGGCTACGAGCAGTACTTC,.,.,TRBJ2-7,TRBV7-2
CASSDDPTKSSTDTQYF,TGTGCCAGCAGTGATGATCCAACAAAGTCTAGCACAGATACGCAGTATTTT,.,.,TRBJ2-3,TRBV2
CASSPTSGTTQGSGANVLTF,TGCGCCAGCAGCCCTACCTCCGGCACGACACAGGGGTCTGGGGCCAACGTCCTGACTTTC,TRBD1,.,TRBJ2-6,TRBV5-1
CASSAEVYTIYF,TGTGCCAGCAGCGCGGAGGTTTACACCATATATTTT,.,.,TRBJ1-3,TRBV6-5
CASSNQGVGGYTF,TGTGCCAGCAGCAACCAGGGCGTCGGTGGCTACACCTTC,.,.,TRBJ1-2,TRBV6-4
CANSRAGELFF,TGCGCCAACTCTCGAGCCGGGGAGCTGTTTTTT,.,.,TRBJ2-2,TRBV23-1
CASVFSGTNPQYF,TGTGCCAGCGTATTTAGCGGGACAAACCCCCAGTACTTC,TRBD2,.,TRBJ2-5,TRBV12-3/TRBV12-4
CASSFGGGGAHNEQFF,TGTGCCAGCAGCTTCGGTGGCGGGGGGGCCCACAATGAGCAGTTCTTC,TRBD2,.,TRBJ2-1,TRBV9
CASSEGLAGGTDTQYF,TGCGCCAGCAGCGAGGGACTAGCGGGGGGCACAGATACGCAGTATTTT,TRBD2,.,TRBJ2-3,TRBV10-1
CASSPEVQSTEAFF,TGTGCCAGCAGCCCCGAGGTCCAATCCACTGAAGCTTTCTTT,.,.,TRBJ1-1,TRBV9
CASRVRGYNSPLHF,TGTGCCAGCAGAGTTCGGGGCTATAATTCACCCCTCCACTTT,.,.,TRBJ1-6,TRBV2
CATSRALAGGLLAKNIQYF,TGTGCCACCAGCAGAGCCCTAGCGGGGGGCCTACTAGCCAAAAACATTCAGTACTTC,TRBD2,.,TRBJ2-4,TRBV15
CASKSQGGETQYF,TGTGCCAGCAAATCACAGGGCGGAGAGACCCAGTACTTC,.,.,TRBJ2-5,TRBV12-3/TRBV12-4